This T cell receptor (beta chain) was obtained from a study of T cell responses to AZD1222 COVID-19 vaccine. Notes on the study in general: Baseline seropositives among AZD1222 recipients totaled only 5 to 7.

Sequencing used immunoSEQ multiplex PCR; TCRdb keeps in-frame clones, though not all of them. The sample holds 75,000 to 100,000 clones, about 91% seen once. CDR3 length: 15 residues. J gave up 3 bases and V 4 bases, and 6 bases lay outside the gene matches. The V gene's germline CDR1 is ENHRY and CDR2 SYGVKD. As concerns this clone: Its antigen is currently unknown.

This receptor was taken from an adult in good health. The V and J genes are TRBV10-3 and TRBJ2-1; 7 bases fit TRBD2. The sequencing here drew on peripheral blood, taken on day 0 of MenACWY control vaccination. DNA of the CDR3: TGTGCCATCAGTGGGCAAACGGGGGGCTACAATGAGCAGTTCTTC. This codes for CAISGQTGGYNEQFF.